The T cell receptor beta chain under discussion was sequenced for a study of control samples from healthy donors and cancer patients. V was clipped by 3 bases and J by 5 bases, with 14 bases between them. CDR3 length: 15 residues. The germline CDR1 and CDR2 sequences are MDHEN and SYDVKM. The protocol was immunoSEQ multiplex PCR, while the TCRdb copy is restricted to in-frame clones and leaves out a portion. This table has fewer than 100,000 clones, about four fifths appearing once. Sample: blood. This TCR came from a man between 60 and 75 years old in good health. V usage is TRBV28 and J usage is TRBJ2-4; D is unclear. CDR3 nucleotides: TGTGCCAGCAGTTTCCCGGCCAGGCGACAAAACATTCAGTACTTC. It translates to CASSFPARRQNIQYF.